This TCR beta chain was recorded in a study of T cell responses to AZD1222 COVID-19 vaccine. General study results and limits: White British people made up most donors, females outnumbered males, and clonal diversity was possibly underestimated. Epitopes outside B.1.351 and B.1.1.7 mutated regions reportedly drew nearly half of spike TCRs. There were vaccine-associated CD4 TCRs across spike, dominant at 160-218 and 743-854.

Clones were read by immunoSEQ multiplex PCR, and TCRdb kept only the in-frame ones, dropping some. Among 110,000 to 150,000 clones listed, about 88% were seen once. CDR3 length equals 17 residues. The ends lost 1 base at V and 6 bases at J; junction bases unmatched: 9. Germline V gene lookup returns CDR1 LNHDA and CDR2 SQIVND (reference sequence). With respect to this clone: As yet, its antigen is unknown.

This rearrangement joins TRBV19 to TRBJ2-2, with 9 bases identical to TRBD2. This sequence was found in an adult who received the AZD1222 COVID-19 vaccine. Here the sequenced sample was peripheral blood, taken 28 days after the second AZD1222 dose. CDR3 nucleotides: TGTGCCAGTAGTATAGGGCGCGGGAGGGCCTTAGCCGGGGAGCTGTTTTTT. Its protein product is CASSIGRGRALAGELFF.